The clone carrying this T cell receptor beta chain is a singleton in its sample. Its target is unknown. One end of the junction does not line up with germline, which may come from a read error. This entry is derived from a study of identical twins. Findings of the study overall: Abundant beta clonotypes from cord blood had fewer insertions, unlike memory repertoires, which showed none. Diverse VJ usage suggested most zero-insertion clonotypes were not invariant T cells.

A universal primer site was added by template switching, and unique molecular identifiers were carried by the cDNA. TCRdb re-analysed the 5' RACE reads in MiXCR, keeping a single row per CDR3 protein. In the table there are 450,000 or so distinct CDR3 sequences, under 20% of which are singletons. Material for sequencing was naive T cells sorted from blood. This receptor was taken from a man in his fifties in good health.

In nucleotides, the CDR3 is TGCAGAGCTAGAGGGAGAGGCCAAGAGACCCAGTACTTC. This encodes CRARGRGQETQYF. V is TRBV20-1 and J is TRBJ2-5; possible D gene TRBD2, 5 bases. The CDR3 totals 13 residues. CDR1 is DFQATT, CDR2 SNEGSKA, per germline (reference sequence).